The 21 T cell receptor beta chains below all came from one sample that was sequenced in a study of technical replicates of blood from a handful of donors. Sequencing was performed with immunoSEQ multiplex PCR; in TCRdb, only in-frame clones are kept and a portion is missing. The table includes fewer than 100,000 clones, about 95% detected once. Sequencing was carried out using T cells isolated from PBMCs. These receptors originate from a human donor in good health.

The CDR3 coding sequence is TGTGCCAGCAGCCACGGGACAGGGGGAAGCAATCAGCCCCAGCATTTT. Its protein product is CASSHGTGGSNQPQHF. The chain combines TRBV9 with TRBJ1-5; 11 nucleotides match TRBD1. The CDR3 has 16 residues. The germline V gene has CDR1 SGDLS and CDR2 YYNGEE. V was clipped by 4 bases and J by 1 base; unmatched bases: 4.

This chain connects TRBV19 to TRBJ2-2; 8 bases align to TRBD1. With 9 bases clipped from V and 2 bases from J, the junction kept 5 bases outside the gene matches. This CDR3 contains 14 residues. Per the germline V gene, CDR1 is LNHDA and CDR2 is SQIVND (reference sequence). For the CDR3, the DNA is TGTGCCAGCCTCGACAGGGGCAACACCGGGGAGCTGTTTTTT. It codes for CASLDRGNTGELFF.

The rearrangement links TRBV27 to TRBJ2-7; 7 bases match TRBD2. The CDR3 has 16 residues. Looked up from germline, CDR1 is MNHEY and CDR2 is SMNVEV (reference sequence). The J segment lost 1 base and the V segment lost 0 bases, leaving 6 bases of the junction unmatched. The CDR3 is CASSLSGEGVSYEQYF. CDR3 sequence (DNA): TGTGCCAGCAGTTTATCGGGGGAGGGAGTATCCTACGAGCAGTACTTC.

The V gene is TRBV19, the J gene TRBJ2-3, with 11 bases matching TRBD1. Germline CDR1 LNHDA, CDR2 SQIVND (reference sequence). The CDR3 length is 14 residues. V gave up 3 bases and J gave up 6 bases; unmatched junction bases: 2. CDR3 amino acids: CASSIGTGGDTQYF. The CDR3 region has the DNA TGTGCCAGTAGTATCGGGACAGGGGGGGATACGCAGTATTTT.

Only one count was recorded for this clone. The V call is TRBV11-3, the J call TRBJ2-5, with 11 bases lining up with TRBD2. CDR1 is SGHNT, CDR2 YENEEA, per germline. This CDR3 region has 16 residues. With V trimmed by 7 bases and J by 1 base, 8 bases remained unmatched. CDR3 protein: CASTQRLAGGQETQYF. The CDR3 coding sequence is TGTGCCAGCACCCAAAGGCTAGCGGGAGGCCAAGAGACCCAGTACTTC.

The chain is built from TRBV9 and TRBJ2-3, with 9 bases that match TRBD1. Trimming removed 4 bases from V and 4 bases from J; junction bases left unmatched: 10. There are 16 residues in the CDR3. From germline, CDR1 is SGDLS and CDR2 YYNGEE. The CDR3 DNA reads TGTGCCAGCAGCCTACCCGGGACAGGGTTGTCAGATACGCAGTATTTT. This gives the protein CASSLPGTGLSDTQYF.

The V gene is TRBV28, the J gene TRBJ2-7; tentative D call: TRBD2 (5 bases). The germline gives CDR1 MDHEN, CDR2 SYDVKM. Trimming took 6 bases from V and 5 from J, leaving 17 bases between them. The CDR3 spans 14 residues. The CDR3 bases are TGTGCCAGCAGCGGGGTGTCTCTCTGGAACGAGCAGTACTTC. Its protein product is CASSGVSLWNEQYF. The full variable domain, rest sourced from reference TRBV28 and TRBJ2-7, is DVKVTQSSRYLVKRTGEKVFLECVQDMDHENMFWYRQDPGLGLRLIYFSYDVKMKEKGDIPEGYSVSREKKERFSLILESASTNQTSMYLCASSGVSLWNEQYFGPGTRLTVT.

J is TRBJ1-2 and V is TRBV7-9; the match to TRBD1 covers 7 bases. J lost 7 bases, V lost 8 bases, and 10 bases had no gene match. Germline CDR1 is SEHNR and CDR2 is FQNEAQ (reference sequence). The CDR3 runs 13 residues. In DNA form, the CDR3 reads TGTGCCAGCGACGAAGGGGGCTACTCTGGCTACACCTTC. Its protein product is CASDEGGYSGYTF.

CDR3 residues: CASSIGGSDYEQYF. Written as DNA, the CDR3 is TGTGCCAGTAGTATTGGCGGGAGCGACTACGAGCAGTACTTC. V usage is TRBV19 and J usage is TRBJ2-7, with 7 bases fitting TRBD2. The CDR3 has 14 residues. Losses at the gene ends were 3 bases for V and 3 bases for J; bases not matched to a gene: 5. Germline V CDR1 and CDR2: LNHDA, SQIVND (reference sequence).

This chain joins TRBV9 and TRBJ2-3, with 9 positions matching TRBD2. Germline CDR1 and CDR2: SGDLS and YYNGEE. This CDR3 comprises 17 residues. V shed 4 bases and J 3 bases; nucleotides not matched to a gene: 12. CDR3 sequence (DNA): TGTGCCAGCAGCCCCAATGACGGCGGGAGGGTGACAGATACGCAGTATTTT. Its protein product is CASSPNDGGRVTDTQYF.

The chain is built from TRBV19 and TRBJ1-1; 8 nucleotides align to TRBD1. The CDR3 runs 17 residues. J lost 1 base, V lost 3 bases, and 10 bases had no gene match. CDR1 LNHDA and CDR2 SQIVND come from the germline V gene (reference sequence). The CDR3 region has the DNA TGTGCCAGTAGTATTAGGTGGGGACAGGCTGAGAACACTGAAGCTTTCTTT. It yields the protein CASSIRWGQAENTEAFF.

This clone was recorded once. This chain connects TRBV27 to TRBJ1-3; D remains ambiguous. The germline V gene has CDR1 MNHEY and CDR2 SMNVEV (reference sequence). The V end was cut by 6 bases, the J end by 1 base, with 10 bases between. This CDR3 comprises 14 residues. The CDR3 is CASRLLASGNTIYF. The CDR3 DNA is TGTGCCAGCAGACTCCTAGCATCTGGAAACACCATATATTTT.

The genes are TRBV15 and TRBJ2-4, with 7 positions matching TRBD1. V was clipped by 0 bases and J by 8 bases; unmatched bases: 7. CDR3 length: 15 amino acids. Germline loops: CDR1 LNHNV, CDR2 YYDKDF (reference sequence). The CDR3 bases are TGTGCCACCAGCAGAGACCTTACAGGGGTAGACATTCAGTACTTC. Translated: CATSRDLTGVDIQYF.

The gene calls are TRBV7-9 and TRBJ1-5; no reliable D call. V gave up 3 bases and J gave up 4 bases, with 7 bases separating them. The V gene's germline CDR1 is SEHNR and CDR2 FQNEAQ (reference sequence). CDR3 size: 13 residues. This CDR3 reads CASSFNMNQPQHF. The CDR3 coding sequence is TGTGCCAGCAGCTTCAACATGAATCAGCCCCAGCATTTT.

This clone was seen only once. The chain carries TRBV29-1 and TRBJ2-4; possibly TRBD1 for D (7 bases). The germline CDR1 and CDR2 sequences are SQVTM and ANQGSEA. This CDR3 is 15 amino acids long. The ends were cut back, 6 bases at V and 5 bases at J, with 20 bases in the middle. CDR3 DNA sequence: TGCAGCGTCCAGGCCCGCGGGGACAGTGAAAACATTCAGTACTTC. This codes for CSVQARGDSENIQYF.

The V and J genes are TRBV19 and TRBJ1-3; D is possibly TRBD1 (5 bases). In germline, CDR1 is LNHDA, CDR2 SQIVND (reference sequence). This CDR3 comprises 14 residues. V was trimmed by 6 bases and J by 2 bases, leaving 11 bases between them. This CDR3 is CASSLRDAGNTIYF. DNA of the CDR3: TGTGCCAGTAGCCTCAGGGATGCTGGAAACACCATATATTTT.

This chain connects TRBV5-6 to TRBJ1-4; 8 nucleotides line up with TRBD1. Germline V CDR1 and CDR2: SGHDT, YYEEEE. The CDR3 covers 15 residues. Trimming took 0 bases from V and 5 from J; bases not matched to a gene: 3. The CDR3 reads CASSLVDRGNEKLFF. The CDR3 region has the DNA TGTGCCAGCAGCTTGGTTGACAGGGGAAATGAAAAACTGTTTTTT. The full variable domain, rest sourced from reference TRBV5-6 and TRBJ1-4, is DAGVTQSPTHLIKTRGQQVTLRCSPKSGHDTVSWYQQALGQGPQFIFQYYEEEERQRGNFPDRFSGHQFPNYSSELNVNALLLGDSALYLCASSLVDRGNEKLFFGSGTQLSVL.

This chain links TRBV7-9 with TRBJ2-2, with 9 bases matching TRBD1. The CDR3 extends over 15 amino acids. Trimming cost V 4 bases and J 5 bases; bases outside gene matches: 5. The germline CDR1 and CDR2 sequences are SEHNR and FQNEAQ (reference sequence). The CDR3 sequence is CASSSDRGETGELFF. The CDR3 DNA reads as TGTGCCAGCAGCTCGGACAGGGGAGAAACCGGGGAGCTGTTTTTT.

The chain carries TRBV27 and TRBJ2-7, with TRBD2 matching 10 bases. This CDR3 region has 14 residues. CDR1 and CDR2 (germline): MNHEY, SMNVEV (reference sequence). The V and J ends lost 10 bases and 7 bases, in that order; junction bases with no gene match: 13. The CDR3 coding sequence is TGTGCCACTGGATCGGCTAGCGGGAGTAGGGAGCAGTACTTC. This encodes CATGSASGSREQYF.

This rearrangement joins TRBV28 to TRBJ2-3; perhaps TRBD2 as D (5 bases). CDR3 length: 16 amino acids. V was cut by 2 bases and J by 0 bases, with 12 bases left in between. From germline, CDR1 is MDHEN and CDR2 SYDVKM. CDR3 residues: CASSLIGRTSTDTQYF. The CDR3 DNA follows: TGTGCCAGCAGTTTAATCGGTAGGACTAGCACAGATACGCAGTATTTT.

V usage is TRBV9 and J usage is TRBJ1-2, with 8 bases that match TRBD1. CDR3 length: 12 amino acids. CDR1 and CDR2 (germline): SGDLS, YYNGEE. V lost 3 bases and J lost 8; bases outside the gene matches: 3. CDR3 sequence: CASSETGEGYTF. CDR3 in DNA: TGTGCCAGCAGCGAGACAGGGGAAGGCTACACCTTC.